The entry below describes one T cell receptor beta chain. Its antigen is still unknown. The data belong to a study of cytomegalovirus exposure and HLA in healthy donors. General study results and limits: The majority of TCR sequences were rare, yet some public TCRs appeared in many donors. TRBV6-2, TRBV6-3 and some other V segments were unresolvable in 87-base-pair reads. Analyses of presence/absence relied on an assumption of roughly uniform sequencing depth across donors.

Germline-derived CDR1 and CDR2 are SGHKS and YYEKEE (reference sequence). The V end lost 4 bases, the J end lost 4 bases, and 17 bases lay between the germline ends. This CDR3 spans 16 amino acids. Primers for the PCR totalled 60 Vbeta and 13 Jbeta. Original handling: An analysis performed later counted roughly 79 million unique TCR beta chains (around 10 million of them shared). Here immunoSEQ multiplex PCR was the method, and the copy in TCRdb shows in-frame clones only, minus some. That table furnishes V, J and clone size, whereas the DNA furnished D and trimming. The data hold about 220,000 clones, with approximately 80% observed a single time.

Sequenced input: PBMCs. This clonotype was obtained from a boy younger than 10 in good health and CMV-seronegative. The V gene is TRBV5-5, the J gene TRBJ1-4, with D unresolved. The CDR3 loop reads CASSPLERALNEKLFF. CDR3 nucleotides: TGTGCCAGCAGCCCGCTGGAGCGGGCGCTTAATGAAAAACTGTTTTTT.